This T cell receptor beta chain was sequenced in a study of blood T cells in healthy people across ages (dated by TCRdb to the mid-2010s). In the study overall: Template switching captured roughly one uniquely barcoded TCR beta cDNA molecule per two T cells in model experiments. The study analyzed two additional independent replicas of 1 million unique cDNA reads from the same blood draw for two donors, one aged 18 to 29 and one aged 80 or older. The donors were divided into four age groups: young (average roughly 15 years), middle-aged (under 40), aged (about 60) and long-lived (about 84). The study measured age-related changes in TCR beta repertoire diversity using deep sequencing normalized with unique cDNA molecular identifiers. To avoid experimental bias, donors of different ages were randomly spread across the sequencing lanes.

A word on this clonotype: Its antigen is currently not known. Within one base of it there is no much larger clone, and no base qualities were kept.

The method behind the library was 5' RACE. The sequencing machine was an Illumina HiSeq 2500. The second PCR ran for roughly 7 to 11 cycles and used a J-beta primer mix along with a sample-barcoded 5' primer. Each TCR beta cDNA molecule received a unique molecular identifier from a template-switch 5' adaptor carrying 12 random nucleotides. At least 2.5 million CDR3-containing paired-end reads were obtained from each sample. All of the RNA was converted into first-strand cDNA using the Mint cDNA synthesis kit, with a TRBC-specific oligonucleotide serving as the primer. All cDNA was treated with uracil-DNA glycosylase and then went through a first 18-cycle PCR with the universal primers M1SS and BC2_uni_R. The original pipeline was this. Each sample was normalized by randomly selecting 1 million high-quality reads, each carrying a distinct molecular identifier. Instead of being binned into consensus sequences, reads with shared molecular identifiers were discarded. MiTCR, with a Q25 quality threshold and the strictest error-elimination algorithm, was used for CDR3 identification, clonotype clustering and error correction. Lower-bound total TCR beta diversity was estimated with a nonparametric unseen species model using Euler transformation. TCRdb passed the public sequencing reads through fastp at Q25 and MiXCR, retaining productive beta sequences. Each entry is one CDR3 protein sequence, shown with its most common DNA and genes. It is TCRdb's table, rather than the study itself, that gives the V and J calls and clone size. For this sample there are around 870,000 distinct CDR3 sequences; 29% appear just once. In total, the top ten clones hold roughly 17% of the sample.

Based on the germline V gene (reference sequence), the CDR1 and CDR2 sequences are LNHNV and YYDKDF. The CDR3 sequence holds 18 residues, the cysteine and phenylalanine included. The retained sequence is limited to the CDR3, 54 bases, with the frame set at the first base. V and J are trimmed by 2 bases and 6 bases, and the gene matches miss 7 bases of the junction. Systemically healthy Caucasian individuals from Russia, 39 in total and aged about 6 to 90 years, were included as donors. Each donor gave 9 to 10 milliliters of peripheral blood, collected into EDTA-treated Vacutainer tubes. Ficoll-Paque density-gradient centrifugation was used to isolate PBMCs, with at least 6.5 million obtained per sample. Total RNA was extracted from PBMCs with Trizol reagent, with at least 5.5 micrograms obtained per sample. The percentages of naive CD45RAhigh/CD27high T cells were determined by flow cytometry on a PBMC aliquot from every donor.

Beyond this particular receptor, the publication reports: Since profiling was done on bulk unsorted PBMCs, naive and antigen-experienced compartments could not be conclusively compared. Observed TCR beta diversity per million T cells fell roughly linearly with age, and a significant reduction was already apparent by age around 40. Compared with the aged group, the long-lived group had more naive CD4+ T cells, fewer expanded clones and increased TCR diversity, a pattern suggesting age selection. There was a strong correlation between observed TCR beta diversity and the percentage of naive T cells measured by flow cytometry. Estimates of total diversity from one million sequenced T cells were regarded as lower bounds and underestimates. Because donor CMV infection status was unknown, age-related changes in expanded clonotypes were potentially confounded.

Sequenced material: blood. The chain is assembled from TRBV15 and TRBJ2-2; the junction holds 15 bases that match TRBD2. This TCR came from a woman aged 80 or older in good health. The sequenced DNA is TGTGCCACCAGCAGAATCGGACTAGCGGGGGGGCAATCCGGGGAGCTGTTTTTT. Translated, it gives CATSRIGLAGGQSGELFF.